This T cell receptor beta chain was profiled in a study of blood T cell repertoires in COVID-19 (dated by TCRdb to the early 2020s). Regarding the research as a whole: Samples from collaborators originated in the United States, Italy and Spain and spanned both the acute and convalescent phases of COVID-19. Where available, HLA class I and class II types were obtained from metadata supplied by the sample provider rather than from assay-based typing. A freely available public database, intended as a resource for researchers studying the immune response to SARS-CoV-2, is where the repertoires were released. Deeply sampled blood TCRbeta repertoires from subjects exposed to, actively infected with, or recovered from COVID-19 were included in the dataset. The prospective study material was composed of cDNA or gDNA derived from T cells, B-cell-depleted T cells, or PBMCs. Samples were obtained from the ongoing ImmuneRACE study (first 160 participants) and from 1,000 to 1,500 subjects provided by 6 global collaborators. Nearly every sample came with metadata listing a de-identified subject ID, COVID-19 status, age in years and sex.

V sheds 2 bases and J sheds 4 bases, leaving 9 bases between their ends. According to the germline V gene (reference sequence), CDR1 reads GTSNPN and CDR2 reads SVGIG. The CDR3 runs 12 residues from the cysteine to the phenylalanine. Of all the DNA, just the CDR3 is kept, 36 bases in frame from base 1. TCRbeta CDR3 regions were amplified from genomic DNA by means of the immunoSEQ Assay, a bias-controlled multiplex PCR. Turning to the authors' computational methods: Nucleated cell counts per sample were estimated from amplification of reference gene primers within the assay. Sequence reads were collapsed and filtered to measure the absolute abundance of every unique TCRbeta CDR3 rearrangement. For each sample, productive Simpson clonality was calculated as the square root of Simpson's diversity index over productive rearrangements. TCRdb obtained this table from immuneACCESS and retained in-frame rearrangements with V and J assigned. These tables miss some clones; where compared with another copy, unresolved V genes account for less than half of the shortfall, and the remainder is unexplained. The V and J calls and clone size are taken from that table; D and trimming were inferred from the DNA. The sample contains 140,000 to 150,000 clones, about 90% of them found a single time. The top ten hold approximately 40% of the sample.

Remarks on this clone: This receptor's antigen is unknown. Base quality data are lacking; no much larger clone is found one base away.

What the study reported, not specific to this receptor: The amount of clinical and demographic metadata varied by source and participant and was provided uncurated.

Samples from volunteer blood donors who had recovered from COVID-19 were contributed by a second Seattle source. Whole blood was collected in K2EDTA tubes by collaborating institutions according to the institutions' own protocols. For TCRbeta analysis, collaborator samples were shipped as frozen whole blood, as isolated PBMCs, or as DNA extracted from either sample type. Sequencing was carried out using peripheral blood. The V gene is TRBV30 and the J gene is TRBJ2-7, and possibly TRBD1, on 6 matching bases. The origin of this receptor is a man aged 50 to 60 who had recovered from COVID-19. The CDR3 region: CAWSPQGYEQYF. In nucleotides, the sequence is TGTGCCTGGAGTCCGCAGGGGTACGAGCAGTACTTC.